A selection of T cell receptor beta chains follows, all from one sample in a study of T-cell reconstitution after alpha-beta-depleted transplantation in children. TCRdb ran MiXCR on the PCR reads and lists one entry per CDR3 protein. Of roughly 100,000 distinct CDR3 sequences listed, under 7% are singletons. The source material was PBMCs, mostly from graft donor cells, sampled 60 days after TCRalphabeta/CD19-depleted stem cell transplant. All receptors come from a female patient aged 2-10 years who had a stem cell transplant for Fanconi anemia, so the T cells may come from the graft donor. The conserved cysteine and the conserved F or W are not part of the CDR3 here. Fields, in order: J gene, V gene, CDR3 protein.

j_call: TRBJ1-2
v_call: TRBV20-1
cdr3_aa: SATAGWGGYT

j_call: TRBJ1-6
v_call: TRBV9
cdr3_aa: ASSVESSYNSPLH

j_call: TRBJ2-5
v_call: TRBV20-1
cdr3_aa: SAPRVQETQY

j_call: TRBJ2-5
v_call: TRBV24-1
cdr3_aa: ATSDSNKQETQY

j_call: TRBJ1-6
v_call: TRBV12-3/TRBV12-4
cdr3_aa: ASSLTGTNSPLH

j_call: TRBJ1-2
v_call: TRBV29-1
cdr3_aa: SVEVVQGDGYT

j_call: TRBJ1-4
v_call: TRBV28
cdr3_aa: ASSLWSRSEKLF

j_call: TRBJ2-7
v_call: TRBV7-9
cdr3_aa: ASSLEGEFPTGYEQY

j_call: TRBJ1-4
v_call: TRBV20-1
cdr3_aa: SARDFTSTNEKLF

j_call: TRBJ2-3
v_call: TRBV14
cdr3_aa: ASSQVTPASHTQY

j_call: TRBJ2-2
v_call: TRBV7-6
cdr3_aa: ASTPSGGRRGDGELF

j_call: TRBJ1-1
v_call: TRBV19
cdr3_aa: ASSTNPANTEAF

j_call: TRBJ2-1
v_call: TRBV27
cdr3_aa: ASSPAVLVYNEQF

j_call: TRBJ2-1
v_call: TRBV25-1
cdr3_aa: ASSESPNPARVNEQF

j_call: TRBJ2-1
v_call: TRBV12-3/TRBV12-4
cdr3_aa: ASISRAGYNEQF

j_call: TRBJ2-3
v_call: TRBV5-1
cdr3_aa: ASRFSGSTDTQY

j_call: TRBJ2-5
v_call: TRBV27
cdr3_aa: ASSSLLDFQETQY

j_call: TRBJ2-7
v_call: TRBV12-3/TRBV12-4
cdr3_aa: ASRPGLVPREQY

j_call: TRBJ1-2
v_call: TRBV7-2
cdr3_aa: ASSLEGAGNYGYT

j_call: TRBJ2-2
v_call: TRBV27
cdr3_aa: ARPGQNTGELF

j_call: TRBJ2-7
v_call: TRBV29-1
cdr3_aa: SVEGLAGGGYEQY

j_call: TRBJ2-7
v_call: TRBV6-5
cdr3_aa: ASRRYSGHEQY

j_call: TRBJ2-5
v_call: TRBV12-3/TRBV12-4
cdr3_aa: ASSLWASSTQETQY

j_call: TRBJ2-3
v_call: TRBV3-1
cdr3_aa: ASDGAGAQY

j_call: TRBJ2-1
v_call: TRBV5-1
cdr3_aa: ASQPVVAGAGVYNEQF

j_call: TRBJ2-7
v_call: TRBV6-2/TRBV6-3
cdr3_aa: ASRGLAGASYEQY

j_call: TRBJ2-5
v_call: TRBV12-3/TRBV12-4
cdr3_aa: ASSFLLRETQY

j_call: TRBJ2-7
v_call: TRBV2
cdr3_aa: ASSLPGPFYEQY

j_call: TRBJ2-2
v_call: TRBV5-4
cdr3_aa: ASSFTDTGELF

j_call: TRBJ2-7
v_call: TRBV7-6
cdr3_aa: ASSSGLSPYEQY

j_call: TRBJ1-2
v_call: TRBV16
cdr3_aa: ASSPSGGLLNYGYT

j_call: TRBJ1-6
v_call: TRBV7-2
cdr3_aa: ASSRDRGRSPLH

j_call: TRBJ1-5
v_call: TRBV6-2/TRBV6-3
cdr3_aa: ASSSGVSNQPQH

j_call: TRBJ2-3
v_call: TRBV5-1
cdr3_aa: ASSRVSTDTQY

j_call: TRBJ2-7
v_call: TRBV6-1
cdr3_aa: ASSPGPSGSTYEQY

j_call: TRBJ2-3
v_call: TRBV20-1
cdr3_aa: SASVRGADTQY

j_call: TRBJ1-2
v_call: TRBV9
cdr3_aa: ASSAQGLGRS

j_call: TRBJ2-7
v_call: TRBV5-1
cdr3_aa: ASSPRTSGSAEQY

j_call: TRBJ2-2
v_call: TRBV29-1
cdr3_aa: SVEGSTSGGELF

j_call: TRBJ1-2
v_call: TRBV28
cdr3_aa: ASTRGYTNYGYT

j_call: TRBJ2-1
v_call: TRBV5-1
cdr3_aa: ASSGGTGYNEQF

j_call: TRBJ2-6
v_call: TRBV3-1
cdr3_aa: ASSLVEPGANVLT

j_call: TRBJ2-5
v_call: TRBV5-1
cdr3_aa: ASRHRFRETQY

j_call: TRBJ2-7
v_call: TRBV9
cdr3_aa: ASSVGRDPTYEQY

j_call: TRBJ2-7
v_call: TRBV5-1
cdr3_aa: ASSSQGPDYEQY

j_call: TRBJ2-7
v_call: TRBV5-1
cdr3_aa: ASSGDRGSHEQY

j_call: TRBJ2-3
v_call: TRBV29-1
cdr3_aa: SVEFVPGTDTQY

j_call: TRBJ2-3
v_call: TRBV5-1
cdr3_aa: ASREGYPDTQY

j_call: TRBJ2-3
v_call: TRBV25-1
cdr3_aa: ASRGTDGDTQY

j_call: TRBJ2-2
v_call: TRBV18
cdr3_aa: ASSEGQPTGELF

j_call: TRBJ2-4
v_call: TRBV12-3/TRBV12-4
cdr3_aa: ASSFEAKNIQY

j_call: TRBJ2-5
v_call: TRBV12-3/TRBV12-4
cdr3_aa: ASSPFLEETQY